A selection of T cell receptor beta chains follows, all from one sample in a study of brain T cells in children with intractable seizures. TCRdb keeps only in-frame clones here, not all; method: immunoSEQ multiplex PCR. The sample shows 62,000 or so clones, 95% to 97% of them seen only once. Sequenced here: peripheral blood, sampled at surgery. All receptors derive from a boy under two years old with focal cortical dysplasia and intractable seizures. Both conserved end residues are part of each CDR3. A D gene is named only where the DNA matches it firmly. Size values are once, few and many counts, or a class for expanded clones, and some rows have none.

>TRBD1|TRBV28|.|TRBJ2-7
CASSFWEQGASYEQYF
TGTGCCAGCAGTTTTTGGGAACAGGGGGCCTCCTACGAGCAGTACTTC
>.|TRBV4-1|.|TRBJ1-1
CASSQSEGQKPTNTEAFF
TGCGCCAGCAGCCAATCGGAAGGGCAGAAGCCTACCAACACTGAAGCTTTCTTT
>.|TRBV28|.|TRBJ1-1
CASSLLGDGAFF
TGTGCCAGCAGTTTATTAGGCGATGGAGCTTTCTTT
>.|TRBV2|.|TRBJ2-5
CASKWENQETQYF
TGTGCCAGCAAGTGGGAGAATCAAGAGACCCAGTACTTC
>TRBD1|TRBV28|once|TRBJ1-4
CASTLLGAGGREKLFF
TGTGCCAGCACCCTACTAGGGGCAGGGGGAAGGGAAAAACTGTTTTTT
>.|TRBV21-1|.|TRBJ1-6
CASSKTHPRQESSYNSPLHF
TGTGCCAGCAGCAAAACCCACCCCAGACAAGAAAGCTCCTATAATTCACCCCTCCACTTT
>TRBD1|TRBV5-1|once|TRBJ1-1
CASSGRTGAMNTEAFF
TGCGCCAGCAGCGGTCGGACAGGGGCAATGAACACTGAAGCTTTCTTT
>.|TRBV5-1|.|TRBJ2-6
CASTRTAGANVLTF
TGCGCCAGCACCAGGACAGCTGGGGCCAACGTCCTGACTTTC
>TRBD2|TRBV15|once|TRBJ2-3
CATSRLTSGRTDTQYF
TGTGCCACCAGCAGATTGACTAGCGGGAGGACAGATACGCAGTATTTT
>.|TRBV5-1|once|TRBJ2-7
CASSSQKTASYEQYF
TGCGCCAGCAGCTCACAGAAGACAGCGTCCTACGAGCAGTACTTC
>TRBD2|TRBV27|.|TRBJ2-2
CASSLSRGGTGELFF
TGTGCCAGCAGTTTATCCCGGGGAGGGACCGGGGAGCTGTTTTTT
>.|TRBV19|once|TRBJ1-3
CASLLTGTSGNTIYF
TGTGCCAGTCTACTAACCGGGACCTCTGGAAACACCATATATTTT
>.|TRBV7-2|.|TRBJ2-7
CASSLLGSGGNYEQYF
TGTGCCAGCAGCTTACTCGGGTCAGGGGGGAACTACGAGCAGTACTTC
>.|TRBV6-1|.|TRBJ1-3
CASSEIGNTIYF
TGTGCCAGCAGTGAGATAGGAAACACCATATATTTT
>.|TRBV16|.|TRBJ2-7
CASTRASYEQYF
TGTGCCAGCACAAGAGCCTCCTACGAGCAGTACTTC
>.|TRBV27|.|TRBJ1-6
CASSLLSGGPDSPLHF
TGTGCCAGCAGTTTACTCTCCGGGGGGCCGGACTCACCCCTCCACTTT
>.|TRBV6-5|.|TRBJ2-1
CASRARGAREQFF
TGTGCCAGCAGAGCCCGGGGAGCGCGGGAGCAGTTCTTC
>TRBD2|TRBV7-9|.|TRBJ2-7
CASSLSTSGTYEQYF
TGTGCCAGCAGCTTAAGTACTAGCGGGACCTACGAGCAGTACTTC
>.|TRBV15|.|TRBJ2-1
CATSRDGGELVDEQFF
TGTGCCACCAGCAGAGATGGTGGAGAGCTCGTGGATGAGCAGTTCTTC
>.|TRBV19|.|TRBJ2-3
CASRSGSLGTDTQYF
TGTGCCAGTAGATCAGGGAGTTTGGGCACAGATACGCAGTATTTT
>TRBD2|TRBV7-8|.|TRBJ2-3
CASSLGLGREWTDTQYF
TGTGCCAGCAGCTTAGGGCTGGGGCGGGAGTGGACAGATACGCAGTATTTT
>.|TRBV21-1|.|TRBJ1-5
CASSKVGGRGGAYNQPQHF
TGTGCCAGCAGCAAAGTTGGGGGTAGAGGAGGGGCTTACAATCAGCCCCAGCATTTT
>.|TRBV24-1|.|TRBJ1-2
CATSDFNVQAYGYTF
TGTGCCACCAGTGATTTTAATGTCCAGGCCTATGGCTACACCTTC
>TRBD1|TRBV13|.|TRBJ2-1
CASSPTGTGEDNEQFF
TGTGCCAGCAGCCCCACCGGGACAGGGGAAGACAATGAGCAGTTCTTC
>TRBD2|TRBV5-1|.|TRBJ2-3
CASSTSPFRGEPGDTQYF
TGCGCCAGCAGCACCAGCCCCTTCCGGGGGGAACCGGGAGATACGCAGTATTTT
>.|TRBV5-1|.|TRBJ2-1
CASSPSNGNEQFF
TGCGCCAGCAGCCCTAGTAATGGGAATGAGCAGTTCTTC
>TRBD1|TRBV5-1|.|TRBJ2-2
CASSLRQGSTGELFF
TGCGCCAGCAGCTTAAGACAGGGCAGCACCGGGGAGCTGTTTTTT